The 31 T cell receptor beta chains below come from one sample, sequenced in a study of T cell responses to AZD1222 COVID-19 vaccine. The repertoire was sequenced with immunoSEQ multiplex PCR; TCRdb's copy has only in-frame clones and lacks some. The data contain about 92,000 clones, approximately 87% of them seen just once; the ten biggest clones take up roughly 24%. The sequencing used peripheral blood, collected on day 0 of AZD1222 vaccination. Receptors originate from an adult in good health.

The DNA of the CDR3 is TGTGCCAGCAGCCCCTTGGGCTCCTACAATGAGCAGTTCTTC. This codes for CASSPLGSYNEQFF. The chain joins TRBV9 to TRBJ2-1; D is unclear. The V and J ends lost 4 bases and 0 bases respectively, with 8 bases between them. CDR3 length: 14 residues. Germline assignment: CDR1 SGDLS and CDR2 YYNGEE.

This chain links TRBV27 with TRBJ2-1, with a weak D call TRBD2 (5 bases). The CDR3 spans 12 residues. Germline CDR1 is MNHEY and CDR2 is SMNVEV (reference sequence). The V and J ends lost 4 bases and 7 bases respectively, with 8 bases between them. The CDR3 region is CASSSRRNEQFF. CDR3 DNA: TGTGCCAGCAGTTCTCGGAGGAATGAGCAGTTCTTC.

V and J are TRBV5-6 and TRBJ2-1; maybe TRBD1 (6 bases). The CDR3 covers 13 residues. Looked up from germline, CDR1 is SGHDT and CDR2 is YYEEEE. V lost 4 bases, J lost 7 bases, and 12 bases lay in between. The CDR3 reads CASSQRTENEQFF. The CDR3, as DNA: TGTGCCAGCAGCCAACGGACAGAAAATGAGCAGTTCTTC.

V and J are TRBV28 and TRBJ1-1; D remains ambiguous. Trimming removed 3 bases at V and 6 bases at J, with 14 bases between. From germline, CDR1 is MDHEN and CDR2 SYDVKM. This CDR3 contains 14 residues. The CDR3: CASSLGSVISEAFF. The CDR3 DNA reads TGTGCCAGCAGTTTGGGCAGTGTCATCTCTGAAGCTTTCTTT. The full variable domain, completed using reference TRBV28 and TRBJ1-1, is DVKVTQSSRYLVKRTGEKVFLECVQDMDHENMFWYRQDPGLGLRLIYFSYDVKMKEKGDIPEGYSVSREKKERFSLILESASTNQTSMYLCASSLGSVISEAFFGQGTRLTVV.

The V call is TRBV7-9, the J call TRBJ2-3, with TRBD1 matching over 8 bases. Looked up from germline, CDR1 is SEHNR and CDR2 is FQNEAQ (reference sequence). V lost 5 bases and J lost 4; bases outside the gene matches: 11. The CDR3 is 16 amino acids. The CDR3 bases are TGTGCCAGCAGCCTAATCACAGGGGGGAGTGCAGATACGCAGTATTTT. The encoded protein is CASSLITGGSADTQYF. The full variable domain, completed using reference TRBV7-9 and TRBJ2-3, is DTGVSQNPRHKITKRGQNVTFRCDPISEHNRLYWYRQTLGQGPEFLTYFQNEAQLEKSRLLSDRFSAERPKGSFSTLEIQRTEQGDSAMYLCASSLITGGSADTQYFGPGTRLTVL.

This clone appeared a single time. V gene TRBV9 combines with J gene TRBJ2-2; 12 bases fit TRBD1. Germline V gene sequence: CDR1 SGDLS, CDR2 YYNGEE. The CDR3 has 20 amino acids. J lost 4 bases, V lost 4 bases, and 17 bases had no gene match. In DNA form, the CDR3 reads TGTGCCAGCAGCCCCCGCTTACCGGGACAGGGGGCTCGTAGCACCGGGGAGCTGTTTTTT. Its protein product is CASSPRLPGQGARSTGELFF.

The V gene is TRBV4-1, the J gene TRBJ2-2, with 10 nucleotides matching TRBD2. V trimming: 1 base; J trimming: 3 bases; junction bases outside the gene matches: 2. There are 16 residues in the CDR3. Per germline, CDR1 MGHRA and CDR2 YSYEKL. The CDR3 protein is CASSQVLAGDTGELFF. CDR3 in DNA: TGCGCCAGCAGCCAAGTCCTAGCGGGAGACACCGGGGAGCTGTTTTTT.

In this sample, this clone turned up a few times. V gene TRBV6-2 or TRBV6-3 combines with J gene TRBJ1-5; 7 positions match TRBD1. V shed 6 bases and J 7 bases; nucleotides not matched to a gene: 9. Germline loops: CDR1 MNHEY, CDR2 SVGEGT. The CDR3 length is 14 residues. The CDR3: CASSPTGTVQPQHF. CDR3 DNA sequence: TGTGCCAGCAGCCCGACAGGGACGGTGCAGCCCCAGCATTTT.

The V call is TRBV11-2, the J call TRBJ2-1; tentatively, D is TRBD2 (5 bases). Germline V gene sequence: CDR1 SGHAT, CDR2 FQNNGV. There are 14 residues in the CDR3. V lost 1 base and J lost 6, with 10 bases in between. The CDR3 DNA reads TGTGCCAGCAGCTTAGTTAGGGAGCTCAATGAGCAGTTCTTC. It specifies CASSLVRELNEQFF.

This rearrangement joins TRBV18 to TRBJ2-3; TRBD1 is a possible D gene (5 bases). CDR1 and CDR2 (germline): KGHSH, LQKENI. The CDR3 runs to 15 residues. Deletions cut 3 bases from V and 2 bases from J, with 12 bases between. The CDR3 region is CASSPRPDNTDTQYF. CDR3 sequence (DNA): TGTGCCAGCTCACCCCGACCGGACAACACAGATACGCAGTATTTT.

The chain is built from TRBV5-5 and TRBJ2-7; D ambiguous. The length of the CDR3 is 13 residues. With 3 bases removed from V and 3 bases from J, the gap between germline ends came to 10 bases. Germline V gene lookup returns CDR1 SGHKS and CDR2 YYEKEE (reference sequence). This CDR3 reads CASSWTMVYEQYF. The CDR3 DNA sequence: TGTGCCAGCAGCTGGACCATGGTCTACGAGCAGTACTTC.

The genes are TRBV7-2 and TRBJ2-1; unclear D gene. CDR3 length: 13 amino acids. Germline loops: CDR1 SGHTA, CDR2 FQGNSA. V shed 0 bases and J shed 8 bases, with 8 bases lying between them. The CDR3 DNA reads TGTGCCAGCAGCTTAGCGAGTTACGATGAGCAGTTCTTC. This codes for CASSLASYDEQFF.

The chain has TRBV28 and TRBJ2-5; 9 bases are shared with TRBD1. This CDR3 contains 14 residues. The germline V gene encodes CDR1 MDHEN and CDR2 SYDVKM. The trim removed 6 bases at V and 9 bases at J, leaving 11 bases unmatched. For the CDR3, the DNA is TGTGCCAGCAGCAACACAGGGGGCCAGCGGGCCCAGTACTTC. Protein: CASSNTGGQRAQYF. Complete variable domain (other parts from reference TRBV28 and TRBJ2-5): DVKVTQSSRYLVKRTGEKVFLECVQDMDHENMFWYRQDPGLGLRLIYFSYDVKMKEKGDIPEGYSVSREKKERFSLILESASTNQTSMYLCASSNTGGQRAQYFGPGTRLLVL.

The chain recombines TRBV7-2 with TRBJ2-7; TRBD1 matches 7 bases. Per the germline V gene, CDR1 is SGHTA and CDR2 is FQGNSA. V was pared by 5 bases and J by 4 bases, with 8 bases of the junction left unmatched. The CDR3 extends over 14 amino acids. The CDR3 DNA reads as TGTGCCAGCAGCACCCGAACAGGGGCATACGAGCAGTACTTC. It yields the protein CASSTRTGAYEQYF.

This CDR3 is CASSLTDTQYF. As DNA, the CDR3 is TGTGCCAGCAGCCTCACAGATACGCAGTATTTT. The rearrangement uses TRBV7-2 and TRBJ2-3; D unresolved. The CDR3 spans 11 residues. The V gene's germline CDR1 is SGHTA and CDR2 FQGNSA. Between the trimmed V and J ends, which lost 5 bases and 2 bases, there was a span of 2 bases.

V is TRBV2 and J is TRBJ2-4; D not resolved. The CDR3 consists of 15 residues. Germline V gene lookup returns CDR1 SNHLY and CDR2 FYNNEI. Trimming cost V 4 bases and J 0 bases, with 10 bases left between them. The CDR3 DNA reads as TGTGCCAGCAGTGGCGGACCCGAAGCCAAAAACATTCAGTACTTC. As protein: CASSGGPEAKNIQYF.

The V gene is TRBV10-2, the J gene TRBJ2-7; 13 bases align to TRBD2. Germline CDR1 and CDR2: WSHSY and SAAADI. CDR3 size: 19 residues. After removal of 7 bases from V and 2 bases from J, the junction contained 17 bases not matched to a gene. CDR3 protein: CASKGQGTLTSGRAYEQYF. The DNA of the CDR3 is TGCGCCAGCAAGGGACAGGGGACCTTAACTAGCGGGAGGGCCTACGAGCAGTACTTC.

Regarding this clone: The CDR3 carries no conserved terminal phenylalanine or tryptophan, so it likely arises from a read error. It is unclear where the CDR3 begins or ends on the DNA, so no DNA is shown, and the CDR3 is as TCRdb lists it. The rearrangement links TRBV6-6 to TRBJ1-4; the table's D call, TRBD1, was not checked against the DNA. Both ends counted, the CDR3 spans 13 residues. Germline values: CDR1 MNHNY, CDR2 SVGAGI (reference sequence). CDR3 in amino acids: CASSPGTGAALTL.

The rearrangement links TRBV4-1 to TRBJ2-4, with no clear D. The germline V gene has CDR1 MGHRA and CDR2 YSYEKL. The V end was cut by 3 bases, the J end by 0 bases, with 9 bases between. The length of the CDR3 is 15 residues. CDR3 DNA: TGCGCCAGCAGCCAGGGTCCCCTAGCCAAAAACATTCAGTACTTC. As protein: CASSQGPLAKNIQYF.

The gene calls are TRBV2 and TRBJ2-7, with 7 bases identical to TRBD1. The V gene's germline CDR1 is SNHLY and CDR2 FYNNEI. The CDR3 is 12 residues long. V was pared by 6 bases and J by 3 bases, with 2 bases of the junction left unmatched. The CDR3 loop is CASRDRIYEQYF. The CDR3 nucleotides are TGTGCCAGCAGGGACAGGATCTACGAGCAGTACTTC. Full variable domain (missing parts from reference TRBV2 and TRBJ2-7): EPEVTQTPSHQVTQMGQEVILRCVPISNHLYFYWYRQILGQKVEFLVSFYNNEISEKSEIFDDQFSVERPDGSNFTLKIRSTKLEDSAMYFCASRDRIYEQYFGPGTRLTVT.

The chain combines TRBV7-9 with TRBJ2-7; D is undetermined. Trimming took off 5 bases at V and 2 bases at J, with 16 bases between the two ends. Per germline, CDR1 SEHNR and CDR2 FQNEAQ (reference sequence). This CDR3 spans 15 amino acids. In DNA, the CDR3 is TGTGCCAGCAGCCCTAGACAAGGAAGGGCCTACGAGCAGTACTTC. It translates to CASSPRQGRAYEQYF.

This chain uses TRBV9 with TRBJ1-2; unclear D gene. Germline loops: CDR1 SGDLS, CDR2 YYNGEE. The V and J ends lost 0 bases and 5 bases respectively, with 11 bases between them. The CDR3 length is 14 residues. The CDR3 loop reads CASSVEAVGYGYTF. For the CDR3, the DNA is TGTGCCAGCAGCGTAGAGGCAGTCGGGTATGGCTACACCTTC.

V is TRBV7-2 and J is TRBJ2-3; D may be TRBD2 (5 bases). This CDR3 is built from 12 residues. V lost 3 bases and J lost 14, with 15 bases in between. CDR1 and CDR2 from the germline V gene are SGHTA and FQGNSA. CDR3: CASSFRTPSLYF. CDR3 nucleotide sequence: TGTGCCAGCAGCTTCCGGACTCCATCCTTGTATTTT. The variable domain in full, completed from reference TRBV7-2 and TRBJ2-3, reads GAGVSQSPSNKVTEKGKDVELRCDPISGHTALYWYRQSLGQGLEFLIYFQGNSAPDKSGLPSDRFSAERTGGSVSTLTIQRTQQEDSAVYLCASSFRTPSLYFGPGTRLTVL.

This clone showed up just a few times. The rearrangement uses TRBV11-2 and TRBJ2-7, with D possibly TRBD2 on 7 matching bases. The germline V gene encodes CDR1 SGHAT and CDR2 FQNNGV. Trimming stripped 5 bases from V and 4 bases from J, with 21 bases between. CDR3 length equals 16 residues. In DNA, the CDR3 is TGTGCCAGCAGCCGTGCGACGGGGGGCGATCCGTACGAGCAGTACTTC. Translating gives CASSRATGGDPYEQYF.

The CDR3 region has the DNA TGCGCCAGCAGCCAAGATCCCAGGGGGGATGCTACGCAGTATTTT. This encodes CASSQDPRGDATQYF. This sequence joins TRBV4-3 and TRBJ2-3, with D possibly matching TRBD1 (7 bases). This CDR3 is 15 amino acids long. CDR1 is LGHNA, CDR2 YSLEER, per germline. V lost 0 bases and J lost 8, with 15 bases in between.

This clone was found once. The chain uses TRBV5-4 and TRBJ1-1, with D hard to call. Germline-derived CDR1 and CDR2 are SGHNT and YYREEE (reference sequence). The CDR3 spans 16 residues. Trimming removed 4 bases from V and 0 bases from J, with 16 bases in between. In DNA, the CDR3 is TGTGCCAGCAGCCTTAGCGGTCGGGGTTTGAACACTGAAGCTTTCTTT. Translation gives CASSLSGRGLNTEAFF.

J is TRBJ1-4 and V is TRBV25-1; D remains unclear. Trimming cost V 3 bases and J 3 bases, with 14 bases left between them. Germline V gives CDR1 MGHDK, CDR2 SYGVNS. The CDR3 loop spans 16 amino acids. The CDR3 nucleotides are TGTGCCAGCAGTGAGGGAGCAACGCTCCCTAATGAAAAACTGTTTTTT. Translating it yields CASSEGATLPNEKLFF.

This rearrangement joins TRBV5-4 to TRBJ2-7; 10 bases are shared with TRBD2. CDR3 length equals 19 residues. The V and J ends lost 3 bases and 1 base, in that order; junction bases with no gene match: 16. Germline lookup yields CDR1 SGHNT and CDR2 YYREEE (reference sequence). The CDR3 coding sequence is TGTGCCAGCAGCTCAAGGAGAGCGGGAGGGCTTTCGGGTTCCTACGAGCAGTACTTC. Protein product: CASSSRRAGGLSGSYEQYF.

This CDR3 reads CASRPNLGGTDTQYF. The CDR3 nucleotides read TGTGCCAGCAGACCTAACTTGGGCGGCACAGATACGCAGTATTTT. The chain has TRBV6-2 or TRBV6-3 and TRBJ2-3; D not resolved. Germline values: CDR1 MNHEY, CDR2 SVGEGT. Trimming took 6 bases from V and 1 from J, leaving 14 bases between them. The CDR3 runs to 15 residues.

The chain couples TRBV6-5 to TRBJ1-1, with D uncertain. The CDR3 is made up of 13 amino acids. Trimming took 2 bases from V and 8 from J, leaving 12 bases between them. The V gene's germline CDR1 is MNHEY and CDR2 SVGAGI. This CDR3 is CASSYVGRREAFF. The CDR3, as DNA: TGTGCCAGCAGTTACGTCGGCAGACGCGAAGCTTTCTTT.

This clone was seen just once. The chain is built from TRBV7-3 and TRBJ2-5, with D perhaps TRBD1 (5 bases). This CDR3 region has 16 residues. Between the trimmed V and J ends, which lost 5 bases and 1 base, there was a span of 17 bases. The germline V gene has CDR1 SGHTA and CDR2 FQGTGA. This CDR3 is CASSLLGPPVQETQYF. The CDR3 bases are TGTGCCAGCAGCCTGCTGGGGCCCCCGGTCCAAGAGACCCAGTACTTC. The whole variable domain, remainder taken from reference TRBV7-3 and TRBJ2-5, is GAGVSQTPSNKVTEKGKYVELRCDPISGHTALYWYRQSLGQGPEFLIYFQGTGAADDSGLPNDRFFAVRPEGSVSTLKIQRTERGDSAVYLCASSLLGPPVQETQYFGPGTRLLVL.